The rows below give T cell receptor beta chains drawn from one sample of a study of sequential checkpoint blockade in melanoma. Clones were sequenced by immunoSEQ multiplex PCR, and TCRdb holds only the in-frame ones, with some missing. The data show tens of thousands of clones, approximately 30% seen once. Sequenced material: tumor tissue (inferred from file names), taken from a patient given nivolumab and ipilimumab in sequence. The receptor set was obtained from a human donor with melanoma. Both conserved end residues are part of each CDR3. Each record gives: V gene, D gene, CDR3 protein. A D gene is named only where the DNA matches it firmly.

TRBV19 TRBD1 CASSNTLVRGRYTGELFF
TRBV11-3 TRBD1 CASSAATGAGNTIYF
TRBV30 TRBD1 CAWVDRANTGELFF
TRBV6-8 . CASSYSEEGQPQHF
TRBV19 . CASSSRDGSSYEQYF
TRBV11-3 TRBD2 CASSLGTSGGAEQYF
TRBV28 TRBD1 CASRGPGTGNEQYF
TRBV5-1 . CASSSQPPNSPLHF
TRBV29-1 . CSVAYYNSYEQYF
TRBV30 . CAWGRTNNQPQHF
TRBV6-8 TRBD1 CASSGRQGTEQFF
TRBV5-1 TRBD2 CASSLGSSGSVMETQYF
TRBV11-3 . CASSSQQTSLLGDAGYTF
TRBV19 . CASRSRDVEKLFF
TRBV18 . CASSPPNLGSGINQPQHF
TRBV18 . CASSPWGAYEQYF
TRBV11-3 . CASSGRVTGGELFF
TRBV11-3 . CASRDSYVSSYEQYF
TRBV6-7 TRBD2 CASRPGLAGSSYNEQFF